These 13 T cell receptor beta chains came from one sample sequenced in a study of T-cell reconstitution after alpha-beta-depleted transplantation in children. Unique molecular identifiers featured in how the TCRbeta library was prepared. One entry per CDR3 protein, called by TCRdb with MiXCR from the PCR reads. The table has under 450,000 distinct CDR3 sequences, more than 10% seen once. Sequencing was performed on PBMCs, taken from the stem cell graft. The receptors stem from a human donor who donated a stem cell graft to a child with Fanconi anemia.

The V gene is TRBV20-1, the J gene TRBJ1-1; no clear D. CDR3 length: 12 residues. V lost 5 bases to trimming and J lost 5 bases, with 12 bases between them. In germline, CDR1 is DFQATT, CDR2 SNEGSKA (reference sequence). CDR3 in amino acids: CSARGVGTEAFF. The DNA of the CDR3 is TGCAGTGCTCGAGGAGTGGGTACTGAAGCTTTCTTT.

This clonotype was observed many times. The gene calls are TRBV29-1 and TRBJ2-3; a weak D match, TRBD1 (7 bases). This CDR3 is built from 13 residues. Germline V gene sequence: CDR1 SQVTM, CDR2 ANQGSEA. V lost 6 bases to trimming and J lost 6 bases, with 16 bases between them. CDR3 region: CSVDLSGGDTQYF. CDR3 DNA: TGCAGCGTGGACCTATCAGGGGGGGATACGCAGTATTTT.

This clonotype appeared a few times. This chain links TRBV29-1 with TRBJ1-1; TRBD1 matches 7 bases. The CDR3 contains 11 residues. Germline V gene data show CDR1 as SQVTM and CDR2 as ANQGSEA. CDR3 DNA sequence: TGCAGTGTTATCAAGACAGGGCAAGCTTTCTTT. Translation: CSVIKTGQAFF. Full variable domain (missing parts from reference TRBV29-1 and TRBJ1-1): SAVISQKPSRDICQRGTSLTIQCQVDSQVTMMFWYRQQPGQSLTLIATANQGSEATYESGFVIDKFPISRPNLTFSTLTVSNMSPEDSSIYLCSVIKTGQAFFGQGTRLTVV.

This clonotype showed up just a few times. The rearrangement uses TRBV25-1 and TRBJ1-1, with TRBD1 matching 8 bases. This CDR3 is 15 amino acids long. V shed 5 bases, J shed 4 bases, and the junction held 9 bases outside the gene matches. Germline CDR1 MGHDK, CDR2 SYGVNS. The CDR3 bases are TGTGCCAGCAGTACACAAGGACAGGGTCCCACTGAAGCTTTCTTT. Translating it yields CASSTQGQGPTEAFF. Using reference TRBV25-1 and TRBJ1-1 for the parts outside the CDR3, the full variable domain is EADIYQTPRYLVIGTGKKITLECSQTMGHDKMYWYQQDPGMELHLIHYSYGVNSTEKGDLSSESTVSRIRTEHFPLTLESARPSHTSQYLCASSTQGQGPTEAFFGQGTRLTVV.

The chain uses TRBV16 and TRBJ1-1, with D unclear. Trimming stripped 1 base from V and 7 bases from J, with 7 bases between. Germline loops: CDR1 KGHSY, CDR2 FQNENV. This CDR3 has 12 amino acids. Written as DNA, the CDR3 is TGTGCCAGCAGCCAATATGGGATTGAAGCTTTCTTT. Protein sequence: CASSQYGIEAFF.

This sequence joins TRBV10-2 and TRBJ1-1, with 7 positions matching TRBD1. Germline-derived CDR1 and CDR2 are WSHSY and SAAADI. This CDR3 is built from 13 residues. The J segment lost 10 bases and the V segment lost 7 bases, leaving 12 bases of the junction unmatched. This chain's CDR3 is CASMPGQYERAFF. CDR3 bases: TGCGCCAGCATGCCGGGACAGTACGAGCGAGCTTTCTTT.

This clonotype was found a few times. V is TRBV20-1 and J is TRBJ1-1; the D gene is possibly TRBD1 (5 bases). This CDR3 has 14 residues. The V end lost 5 bases, the J end lost 0 bases, and 13 bases lay between the germline ends. Germline V CDR1 and CDR2: DFQATT, SNEGSKA (reference sequence). This chain's CDR3 is CSALDRVMNTEAFF. CDR3 bases: TGCAGTGCTCTCGACAGAGTCATGAACACTGAAGCTTTCTTT.

Only a few counts were recorded for this clonotype. The chain has TRBV3-1 and TRBJ1-1; 7 nucleotides match TRBD1. The V gene's germline CDR1 is LGHDT and CDR2 YNNKEL (reference sequence). This CDR3 has 14 residues. The ends lost 2 bases at V and 5 bases at J; junction bases unmatched: 5. The CDR3 spells CASSQRQGGTEAFF. For the CDR3, the DNA is TGTGCCAGCAGCCAAAGACAGGGAGGGACTGAAGCTTTCTTT. Supplemented by reference TRBV3-1 and TRBJ1-1, the full variable domain reads DTAVSQTPKYLVTQMGNDKSIKCEQNLGHDTMYWYKQDSKKFLKIMFSYNNKELIINETVPNRFSPKSPDKAHLNLHINSLELGDSAVYFCASSQRQGGTEAFFGQGTRLTVV.

This rearrangement joins TRBV2 to TRBJ2-1; D ambiguous. Germline CDR1 SNHLY, CDR2 FYNNEI. V lost 4 bases to trimming and J lost 3 bases, with 7 bases between them. The CDR3 contains 13 residues. In DNA form, the CDR3 reads TGTGCCAGCAGTGTCGAACGCTACAATGAGCAGTTCTTC. Translated: CASSVERYNEQFF.

The V gene is TRBV29-1, the J gene TRBJ1-5, with D maybe TRBD1 (6 bases). Trimming cost V 4 bases and J 5 bases, with 9 bases left between them. CDR1 and CDR2 from the germline V gene are SQVTM and ANQGSEA. This CDR3 has 12 residues. The CDR3 spells CSVGGGDQPQHF. Here the CDR3 DNA reads TGCAGCGTTGGAGGGGGGGATCAGCCCCAGCATTTT.

The CDR3 region is CSASLHGLDQPQHF. CDR3 nucleotide sequence: TGCAGTGCTAGTTTACACGGTTTGGACCAGCCCCAGCATTTT. This sequence joins TRBV20-1 and TRBJ1-5; D remains ambiguous. The germline V and J ends were trimmed by 3 bases and 7 bases, with 16 bases remaining between them. CDR3 length equals 14 residues. Germline V CDR1 and CDR2: DFQATT, SNEGSKA (reference sequence).

This rearrangement joins TRBV7-8 to TRBJ2-1; a weak D match, TRBD2 (6 bases). The V gene lost 0 bases and the J gene lost 8 bases, with 11 bases spanning the gap. Germline lookup yields CDR1 SGHVS and CDR2 FQNEAQ. The CDR3 extends over 14 amino acids. CDR3 coding DNA: TGTGCCAGCAGCTTAGCGGCTAGCGCTTATGAGCAGTTCTTC. Translating gives CASSLAASAYEQFF.

Only a few counts were recorded for this clonotype. The chain employs TRBV6-2 or TRBV6-3 and TRBJ2-7; D tentatively reads TRBD1 or TRBD2 (6 bases each). The CDR3 spans 14 residues. The ends were cut back, 6 bases at V and 0 bases at J, with 12 bases in the middle. Germline CDR1 and CDR2: MNHEY and SVGEGT. The CDR3 coding sequence is TGTGCCAGCAGAAGGGGGGACAACTCCTACGAGCAGTACTTC. Protein sequence: CASRRGDNSYEQYF.